This T cell receptor (beta chain) emerged from a study of patients and donors after allogeneic stem cell transplantation (dated by TCRdb to 2018 to 2020). A word on this clonotype: Its cognate antigen has yet to be identified. Base-call qualities are not available, and no considerably larger clone is one nucleotide away.

Library construction relied on RT-PCR. The instrument given in TCRdb is NextSeq 550. Starting from the raw public reads, TCRdb applied fastp trimming at Q25, assembled clones with MiXCR and retained in-frame beta chains. Duplicate CDR3 protein sequences are folded into a single record with the most common DNA and genes. This sample lists 150,000 or so distinct CDR3 sequences; 24% were detected once. 25% to 30% of the sample is held by the ten biggest clonotypes. The CDR3 sequence holds 16 residues, the cysteine and phenylalanine included. Only the CDR3 DNA stays, 48 bases, in frame from base 1. Germline trimming: 5 bases from V, 4 bases from J; junction bases outside gene matches: 7. Taken from the germline V gene (reference sequence), the CDR1 and CDR2 loops are SEHNR and FQNEAQ.

The sample comprised blood, either unsorted or a sorted T cell fraction (not recorded which). The TCR originated in a human donor who was either an allogeneic HSCT recipient or a stem cell or donor lymphocyte infusion donor (not recorded which). It is not recorded whose cells these are; they may come from a transplant donor. Rearrangement joined TRBV7-9 to TRBJ1-3, with TRBD1 identical over 11 junction bases. The DNA reads TGTGCCAGCAGCCCCGGGACAGGGGGTATAGGAAACACCATATATTTT. Protein translation: CASSPGTGGIGNTIYF.